One and the same sample provided the 28 T cell receptor beta chains below, sequenced in a study of blood T cell repertoires in COVID-19. Some clones are missing from TCRdb's copy, which holds only in-frame ones; the method was immunoSEQ multiplex PCR. The sample records approximately 170,000 clones, about 80% being singletons. The specimen was peripheral blood. The receptor source for this set is a woman of 80 years or more with acute or convalescent COVID-19.

This chain connects TRBV9 to TRBJ2-5; TRBD1 agrees at 8 bases. Trimming at V came to 0 bases and at J to 2 bases, leaving 9 bases not matched to a gene. Per the germline V gene, CDR1 is SGDLS and CDR2 is YYNGEE. This CDR3 contains 17 residues. The CDR3 nucleotides are TGTGCCAGCAGCGTAGCTACTTGGACAGGGCAACAAGAGACCCAGTACTTC. Its translation is CASSVATWTGQQETQYF.

CDR3 amino acids: CASSETEGGHLYSPLHF. The CDR3 region has the DNA TGTGCCAGCAGTGAAACGGAGGGAGGGCATTTGTATTCACCCCTCCACTTT. The V call is TRBV2, the J call TRBJ1-6, with D uncertain. This CDR3 is 17 amino acids long. V lost 2 bases and J 8 bases, leaving 19 bases between the germline ends. Germline V CDR1 and CDR2: SNHLY, FYNNEI.

V and J are TRBV3-1 (or the pseudogene TRBV3-2) and TRBJ2-3; possible D gene TRBD1, 6 bases. This CDR3 region has 17 residues. Germline CDR1 reads LGHDT; CDR2 reads YNNKEL (reference sequence). V dropped 1 base and J dropped 3 bases, with 17 bases sitting between them. The CDR3 loop is CASSQGQGFLGTDTQYF. The DNA for the CDR3 is TGTGCCAGCAGCCAAGGTCAGGGGTTTCTTGGAACAGATACGCAGTATTTT.

The chain is built from TRBV6-1 and TRBJ2-3; TRBD2 matches at 7 bases. The CDR3 spans 15 residues. The V and J ends lost 1 base and 0 bases, in that order; junction bases with no gene match: 1. CDR1 MNHNS and CDR2 SASEGT come from the germline V gene. CDR3 nucleotide sequence: TGTGCCAGCAGTGAAGGGCGGGAGAGCACAGATACGCAGTATTTT. Translated: CASSEGRESTDTQYF.

The rearrangement uses TRBV7-6 and TRBJ1-2, with 8 positions matching TRBD1. The ends lost 5 bases at V and 1 base at J; junction bases unmatched: 18. The CDR3 has 19 residues. The germline gives CDR1 SGHVS, CDR2 FNYEAQ. CDR3 sequence (DNA): TGTGCCAGCAGCCCTTTCTTAGGTGACAGGGGCTTTATTAACTATGGCTACACCTTC. Translating it yields CASSPFLGDRGFINYGYTF.

This clone was counted once. This chain links TRBV7-9 with TRBJ2-2; 7 bases are shared with TRBD1. The trim removed 6 bases at V and 4 bases at J, leaving 5 bases unmatched. The CDR3 is 14 amino acids. Germline V lookup: CDR1 SEHNR, CDR2 FQNEAQ (reference sequence). CDR3 in DNA: TGTGCCAGCAGTAGGGGACAGCGCACCGGGGAGCTGTTTTTT. Translated, it gives CASSRGQRTGELFF.

Points on this clone: A much larger clone lies one base from this, so it may be a read error. The genes are TRBV11-2 and TRBJ2-5; D is uncertain. The CDR3 totals 12 residues. V was shortened by 2 bases and J by 5 bases, with 6 bases between the two germline ends. CDR1 is SGHAT and CDR2 is FQNNGV in the germline V gene. The CDR3 loop is CASSLNGETQYF. The CDR3 nucleotides are TGTGCCAGCAGCTTAAACGGGGAGACCCAGTACTTC.

J is TRBJ2-5 and V is TRBV6-6, with D tentatively TRBD2 (6 bases). V was clipped by 0 bases and J by 5 bases, with 13 bases between them. Germline assignment: CDR1 MNHNY and CDR2 SVGAGI (reference sequence). The CDR3 loop spans 15 amino acids. Written as DNA, the CDR3 is TGTGCCAGCAGTTACTCGAGTCTAGCGCGTGAGACCCAGTACTTC. Protein: CASSYSSLARETQYF.

The CDR3 sequence: CASSILRTGYYGYTF. Written as DNA, the CDR3 is TGTGCCAGTAGTATACTTCGAACAGGGTACTATGGCTACACCTTC. The rearrangement joins TRBV19 to TRBJ1-2; perhaps TRBD1 as D (6 bases). This CDR3 contains 15 residues. Germline lookup yields CDR1 LNHDA and CDR2 SQIVND (reference sequence). The germline V and J ends were trimmed by 2 bases and 3 bases, with 13 bases remaining between them.

The chain uses TRBV5-1 and TRBJ2-5; D is possibly TRBD2 (5 bases). Germline CDR1 SGHRS, CDR2 YFSETQ. The CDR3 length is 13 residues. V dropped 1 base and J dropped 5 bases, with 9 bases sitting between them. Written as DNA, the CDR3 is TGCGCCAGCAGCTTGTCGGACTCGGAGACCCAGTACTTC. Residues: CASSLSDSETQYF.

The chain links TRBV29-1 to TRBJ1-2, with 7 bases that match TRBD1. Germline assignment: CDR1 SQVTM and CDR2 ANQGSEA. Losses at the gene ends were 2 bases for V and 8 bases for J; bases not matched to a gene: 5. The CDR3 extends over 12 amino acids. The CDR3 bases are TGCAGCGTTGAAAACAGGGGCCCGGGCTACACCTTC. Translation: CSVENRGPGYTF. The entire variable domain, with the rest obtained from reference TRBV29-1 and TRBJ1-2, is as follows: SAVISQKPSRDICQRGTSLTIQCQVDSQVTMMFWYRQQPGQSLTLIATANQGSEATYESGFVIDKFPISRPNLTFSTLTVSNMSPEDSSIYLCSVENRGPGYTFGSGTRLTVV.

This chain joins TRBV14 and TRBJ2-7; D is undetermined. This CDR3 region has 16 residues. Looked up from germline, CDR1 is SGHDN and CDR2 is FVKESK. The V end was cut by 1 base, the J end by 2 bases, with 15 bases between. The CDR3 region is CASSQVAWPSTYEQYF. DNA of the CDR3: TGTGCCAGCAGCCAAGTGGCTTGGCCCTCAACCTACGAGCAGTACTTC.

The rearrangement joins TRBV6-5 to TRBJ1-2; 8 bases are a match to TRBD1. This CDR3 is built from 14 residues. The trim removed 8 bases at V and 5 bases at J, leaving 10 bases unmatched. CDR1 MNHEY and CDR2 SVGAGI come from the germline V gene. CDR3 protein: CASRPGQGVYGYTF. The CDR3 bases are TGTGCCAGCCGACCCGGACAGGGAGTATATGGCTACACCTTC.

The V call is TRBV6-6, the J call TRBJ2-1; 10 bases are shared with TRBD2. Trimming at V came to 8 bases and at J to 7 bases, leaving 8 bases not matched to a gene. CDR1 is MNHNY and CDR2 is SVGAGI in the germline V gene (reference sequence). This CDR3 comprises 14 residues. The CDR3, as DNA: TGTGCCAGCCAAACTAGCGGGGTCGGGAATGAGCAGTTCTTC. This translates into CASQTSGVGNEQFF.

The rearrangement uses TRBV10-3 and TRBJ2-7; 14 nucleotides match TRBD2. The CDR3 spans 12 residues. The germline gives CDR1 ENHRY, CDR2 SYGVKD. V shed 8 bases, J shed 6 bases, and the junction held 0 bases outside the gene matches. CDR3 residues: CAIGTSGGEQYF. CDR3 bases: TGTGCCATCGGGACTAGCGGGGGCGAGCAGTACTTC.

The chain joins TRBV27 to TRBJ1-1; 9 bases are shared with TRBD1. Unmatched junction bases numbered 6, after V lost 5 bases and J lost 5 bases. Looked up from germline, CDR1 is MNHEY and CDR2 is SMNVEV (reference sequence). CDR3 size: 14 residues. CDR3 sequence (DNA): TGTGCCAGCAGTCCACAGGGGGCGACAACTGAAGCTTTCTTT. Its protein is CASSPQGATTEAFF.

This sequence joins TRBV29-1 and TRBJ1-2; D is uncertain. This CDR3 spans 14 amino acids. The V gene lost 8 bases and the J gene lost 4 bases, with 20 bases spanning the gap. Germline-derived CDR1 and CDR2 are SQVTM and ANQGSEA. The CDR3: CSTDRGAAAYGYTF. As DNA, the CDR3 is TGCAGCACTGACCGGGGAGCTGCGGCCTATGGCTACACCTTC.

The gene calls are TRBV11-3 and TRBJ2-5, with 9 bases identical to TRBD2. V was clipped by 5 bases and J by 0 bases; unmatched bases: 7. Germline loops: CDR1 SGHNT, CDR2 YENEEA. CDR3 length equals 16 residues. In DNA form, the CDR3 reads TGTGCCAGCAGCCCGGGCAGCGGGGGGAACCAAGAGACCCAGTACTTC. Amino acids: CASSPGSGGNQETQYF. The entire variable domain, with the rest obtained from reference TRBV11-3 and TRBJ2-5, is as follows: EAGVVQSPRYKIIEKKQPVAFWCNPISGHNTLYWYLQNLGQGPELLIRYENEEAVDDSQLPKDRFSAERLKGVDSTLKIQPAELGDSAVYLCASSPGSGGNQETQYFGPGTRLLVL.

This sequence joins TRBV20-1 and TRBJ1-1; D gene uncertain. This CDR3 has 11 amino acids. CDR1 and CDR2 (germline): DFQATT, SNEGSKA (reference sequence). V lost 2 bases and J 8 bases, leaving 9 bases between the germline ends. The CDR3 DNA is TGCAGTGCTAGAAGCGGTCTAGAAGCTTTCTTT. This gives the protein CSARSGLEAFF.

The chain combines TRBV19 with TRBJ1-4, with TRBD1 identical over 7 bases. V lost 8 bases and J lost 3; bases outside the gene matches: 6. The germline gives CDR1 LNHDA, CDR2 SQIVND (reference sequence). The CDR3 spans 14 residues. This CDR3 is CASRRQGSNEKLFF. The CDR3 DNA sequence: TGTGCCAGTCGAAGACAGGGATCTAATGAAAAACTGTTTTTT.

This chain connects TRBV29-1 to TRBJ2-7; tentative D call: TRBD2 (6 bases). This CDR3 comprises 15 residues. Trimming stripped 2 bases from V and 3 bases from J, with 17 bases between. Germline CDR1 is SQVTM and CDR2 is ANQGSEA. DNA for the CDR3: TGCAGCGTTGAATTATCGGGGGTGGTGGGCTACGAGCAGTACTTC. The encoded protein is CSVELSGVVGYEQYF.

The chain carries TRBV29-1 and TRBJ2-1, with 14 bases aligning to TRBD2. The CDR3 runs to 13 residues. Germline CDR1 is SQVTM and CDR2 is ANQGSEA. Trimming at V came to 6 bases and at J to 6 bases, leaving 1 base not matched to a gene. CDR3 sequence reads: CSVGLAGGNEQFF. The CDR3 region has the DNA TGCAGCGTAGGACTAGCGGGAGGCAATGAGCAGTTCTTC.

The CDR3 nucleotides read TGCGCCAGCAGTCGGCTGACAGGGCCTACAGATACGCAGTATTTT. The encoded protein is CASSRLTGPTDTQYF. The genes are TRBV23-1 and TRBJ2-3, with TRBD1 identical over 7 bases. TRBV23-1 carries the ORF label, with uncertain function. The junction had 7 bases not matched to a gene; V was cut back by 4 bases and J by 3 bases. The CDR3 is made up of 15 amino acids.

This chain uses TRBV7-9 with TRBJ2-4; 12 bases are shared with TRBD1. The CDR3 contains 17 residues. Germline-derived CDR1 and CDR2 are SEHNR and FQNEAQ (reference sequence). With V trimmed by 0 bases and J by 5 bases, 5 bases remained unmatched. This CDR3 reads CASSLAGTGGSQNIQYF. For the CDR3, the DNA is TGTGCCAGCAGCTTAGCCGGGACAGGGGGCTCCCAAAACATTCAGTACTTC. Together with reference TRBV7-9 and TRBJ2-4, the CDR3 gives the full variable domain: DTGVSQNPRHKITKRGQNVTFRCDPISEHNRLYWYRQTLGQGPEFLTYFQNEAQLEKSRLLSDRFSAERPKGSFSTLEIQRTEQGDSAMYLCASSLAGTGGSQNIQYFGAGTRLSVL.

The genes are TRBV5-1 and TRBJ2-3; 7 bases are shared with TRBD2. Trimming took 0 bases from V and 5 from J; bases not matched to a gene: 12. This CDR3 spans 17 amino acids. Per the germline V gene, CDR1 is SGHRS and CDR2 is YFSETQ. The CDR3 coding sequence is TGCGCCAGCAGCTTGGCCGATCATGCGGGAGTCGGAGATACGCAGTATTTT. Translated, it gives CASSLADHAGVGDTQYF.

The chain has TRBV7-9 and TRBJ1-4; 10 bases are shared with TRBD1. Germline V gene data show CDR1 as SEHNR and CDR2 as FQNEAQ (reference sequence). The ends lost 3 bases at V and 6 bases at J; junction bases unmatched: 7. This CDR3 has 16 residues. CDR3 in DNA: TGTGCCAGCAGCTTCGACCGGGACAGGGGTTATGAAAAACTGTTTTTT. It specifies CASSFDRDRGYEKLFF.

This chain joins TRBV7-9 and TRBJ2-7; 11 bases align to TRBD1. The CDR3 sequence is 15 residues long. V trimming: 5 bases; J trimming: 4 bases; junction bases outside the gene matches: 7. Germline loops: CDR1 SEHNR, CDR2 FQNEAQ (reference sequence). CDR3 sequence (DNA): TGTGCCAGCAGCCTGCGGACAGGGGGCGGGTACGAGCAGTACTTC. It encodes CASSLRTGGGYEQYF.

The CDR3 nucleotides read TGTGCCAGCAGCACGACAGGGACGGCGACCGGGGAGCTGTTTTTT. It translates to CASSTTGTATGELFF. V usage is TRBV9 and J usage is TRBJ2-2; 7 bases are a match to TRBD1. The CDR3 consists of 15 residues. Germline CDR1 reads SGDLS; CDR2 reads YYNGEE. J was trimmed by 5 bases and V by 4 bases; bases with no gene match: 8.